The clone carrying this TCR beta chain was seen a single time. V was pared by 0 bases and J by 4 bases, with 10 bases of the junction left unmatched. Germline CDR1 is SGHRS and CDR2 is YFSETQ. This CDR3 contains 16 residues. Extracted RNA was reverse transcribed, and the resulting cDNA served as sequencing template. The data were produced by immunoSEQ multiplex PCR, yet TCRdb's version contains in-frame clones alone and is incomplete. The sample consists of roughly 200,000 clones, 53% of them appearing once. This sample is part of a study of CD8+ T cells in alopecia areata. The sample's treatment: oral pan-JAK inhibitor, 5-10 mg twice daily.

The sequence came from a human donor with alopecia areata. This chain joins TRBV5-1 and TRBJ2-7, with 7 bases aligning to TRBD2. Sequenced here: CD8+ T cells sorted from blood, sampled at week 24, from a patient treated with tofacitinib. CDR3 protein: CASSLDFPSGNYEQYF. CDR3 DNA sequence: TGCGCCAGCAGCTTGGACTTCCCTAGCGGAAATTACGAGCAGTACTTC.